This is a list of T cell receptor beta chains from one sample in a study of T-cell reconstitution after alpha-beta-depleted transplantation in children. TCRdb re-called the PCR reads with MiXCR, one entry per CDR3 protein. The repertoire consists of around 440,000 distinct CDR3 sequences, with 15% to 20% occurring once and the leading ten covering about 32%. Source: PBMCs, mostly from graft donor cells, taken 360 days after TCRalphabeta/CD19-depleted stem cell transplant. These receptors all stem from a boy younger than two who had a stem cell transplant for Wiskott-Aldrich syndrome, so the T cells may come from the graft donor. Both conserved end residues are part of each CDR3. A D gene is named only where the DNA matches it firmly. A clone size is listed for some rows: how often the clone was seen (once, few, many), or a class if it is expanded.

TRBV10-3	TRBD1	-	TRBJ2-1	TGTGCCATCAAAGGGACAGGGGGCTACAATGAGCAGTTCTTC	CAIKGTGGYNEQFF
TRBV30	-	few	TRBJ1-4	TGTGCCTGGAAAAGGGGGGATGAAAAACTGTTTTTT	CAWKRGDEKLFF
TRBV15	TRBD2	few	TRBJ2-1	TGTGCCACCAGCAGAGTAAAACTAGCGGGAGGGCCCTCCTACAATGAGCAGTTCTTC	CATSRVKLAGGPSYNEQFF
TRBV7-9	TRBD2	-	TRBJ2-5	TGTGCCAGCAGCCCACGCGGGCTAGCGGGAGGAAAAGAGACCCAGTACTTC	CASSPRGLAGGKETQYF
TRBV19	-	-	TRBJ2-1	TGTGCCAGTAGTACAGACCCCGTCGAGCAGTTCTTC	CASSTDPVEQFF
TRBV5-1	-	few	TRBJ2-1	TGTGCCAGCAGTTTATCGAGGGGCTCCTACAATGAGCAGTTCTTC	CASSLSRGSYNEQFF
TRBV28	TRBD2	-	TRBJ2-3	TGTGCCAGCGAGCGGGGGGGAGTAATTGGTACGCAGTATTTT	CASERGGVIGTQYF
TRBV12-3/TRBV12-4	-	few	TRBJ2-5	TGTGCCAGCAGGATCGGATGGACGACCCAGTACTTC	CASRIGWTTQYF
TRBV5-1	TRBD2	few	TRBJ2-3	TGCGCCAGCAGCTTGGGACTAGCTCCAGATACGCAGTATTTT	CASSLGLAPDTQYF
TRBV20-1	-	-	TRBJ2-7	TGCAGTGCTAGAGACTCACTAGAGGCCTACGAGCAGTACTTC	CSARDSLEAYEQYF
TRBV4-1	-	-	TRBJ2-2	TGCGCCAGCAGCCAAGTGGTTGGGGGGCTGGCCGGGGAGCTGTTTTTT	CASSQVVGGLAGELFF
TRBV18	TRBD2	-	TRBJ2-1	TGTGCCAGCTCACCACCGGGACTAGCAGTCAATGAGCAGTTCTTC	CASSPPGLAVNEQFF
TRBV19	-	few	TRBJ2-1	TGTGCCAGTAGTATTACGGATGAGCAGTTCTTC	CASSITDEQFF
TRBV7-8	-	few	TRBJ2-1	TGTGCCAGCAGCTTACCAGGCAGGTTTTCCTACAATGAGCAGTTCTTC	CASSLPGRFSYNEQFF
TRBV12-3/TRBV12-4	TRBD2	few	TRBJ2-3	TGTGCCAGCAGTTTAGCCGGGGGACTAGCGGGGCCAGATACGCAGTATTTT	CASSLAGGLAGPDTQYF
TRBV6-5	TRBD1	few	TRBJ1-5	TGTGCCAGCAGTCCACAGGGGAGCAATCAGCCCCAGCATTTT	CASSPQGSNQPQHF
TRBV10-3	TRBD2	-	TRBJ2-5	TGTGCCATCAGCCAGCCCCGACTAGCGGGAGGGCAAGAGACCCAGTACTTC	CAISQPRLAGGQETQYF
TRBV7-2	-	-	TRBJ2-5	TGTGCCAGCAGTCTCGGAGGTGGGACGACCCAGTACTTC	CASSLGGGTTQYF
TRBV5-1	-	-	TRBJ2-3	TGCGCCAGCAGCTCATCGCTAGATACGCAGTATTTT	CASSSSLDTQYF
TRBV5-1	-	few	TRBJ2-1	TGCGCCAGCAGCTTGGTGACTACTGGCAATGAGCAGTTCTTC	CASSLVTTGNEQFF
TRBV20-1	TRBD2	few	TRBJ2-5	TGCAGTGCTAGATCCCGAGCGGGAGGGGGTAGGGAGACCCAGTACTTC	CSARSRAGGGRETQYF
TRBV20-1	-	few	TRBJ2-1	TGCAGTGCTAGGCGGGGGCTTCTCGATGAGCAGTTCTTC	CSARRGLLDEQFF
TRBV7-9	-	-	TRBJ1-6	TGTGCCAGCAGCCGCCAGGGACAAATCTATAATTCACCCCTCCACTTT	CASSRQGQIYNSPLHF
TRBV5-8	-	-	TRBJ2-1	TGTGCCAGCAGCTTGATTCGGGAGCCCACACACAATGAGCAGTTCTTC	CASSLIREPTHNEQFF
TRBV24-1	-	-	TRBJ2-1	TGTGCCACCAGTGTAGGGGGTCAAAAGCTTAACAATGAGCAGTTCTTC	CATSVGGQKLNNEQFF
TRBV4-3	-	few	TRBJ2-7	TGCGCCAGCAGCCAAGATCCGACAGGACCCCCTTACGAGCAGTACTTC	CASSQDPTGPPYEQYF
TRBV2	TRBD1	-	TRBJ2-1	TGTGCCAGCAGGGAAGACAGGGTTGGCGATGAGCAGTTCTTC	CASREDRVGDEQFF
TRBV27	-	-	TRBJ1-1	TGTGCCAGCAGTTTATCCTCAGGGATCCCGAACACTGAAGCTTTCTTT	CASSLSSGIPNTEAFF
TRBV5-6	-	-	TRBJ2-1	TGTGCCAGCAGCTCGAAGGCAATCTCCTACAATGAGCAGTTCTTC	CASSSKAISYNEQFF
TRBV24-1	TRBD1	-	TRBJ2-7	TGTGCCACCAGTGAGGGCCGGGACAGCCGGCCTGATGGGGAGCAGTACTTC	CATSEGRDSRPDGEQYF
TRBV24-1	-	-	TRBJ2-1	TGTGCCACCAGTGATTCGAGGATCCCCGACAATGAGCAGTTCTTC	CATSDSRIPDNEQFF
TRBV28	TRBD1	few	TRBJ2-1	TGTGCCAGCAGTTTACCCCGGGGGACAGGGGGTGAGCAGTTCTTC	CASSLPRGTGGEQFF
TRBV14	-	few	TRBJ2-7	TGTGCCAGCAGCCCATTTAGTCCTGACCGGCTGTGGGAGCAGTACTTC	CASSPFSPDRLWEQYF
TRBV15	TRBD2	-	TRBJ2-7	TGTGCCACCAGCAGGCCCTCCGGGGGGGTGGCCTACGAGCAGTACTTC	CATSRPSGGVAYEQYF
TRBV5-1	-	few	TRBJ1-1	TGCGCCAGCAGTCCCGGGACCCGGGGGACTGAAGCTTTCTTT	CASSPGTRGTEAFF
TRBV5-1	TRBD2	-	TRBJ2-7	TGCGCCAGCAGCTTGTCCGGACTAGTGATTTCCTACGAGCAGTACTTC	CASSLSGLVISYEQYF
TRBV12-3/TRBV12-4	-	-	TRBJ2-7	TGTGCCAGCAGTTTCCACGCCGCCCCCTACGAGCAGTACTTC	CASSFHAAPYEQYF
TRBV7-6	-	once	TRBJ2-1	TGTGCCAGCAGCTCCAGCCCTAGGGACCCTGAAGGGGGTGAGCAGTTCTTC	CASSSSPRDPEGGEQFF
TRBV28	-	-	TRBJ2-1	TGTGCCAGCAGTTTAAGGCTAGCTAGCGATGAGCAGTTCTTC	CASSLRLASDEQFF
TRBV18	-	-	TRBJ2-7	TGTGCCAGCTCACCAATCCAGGGGCATCTCTACGAGCAGTACTTC	CASSPIQGHLYEQYF
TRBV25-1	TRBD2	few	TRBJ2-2	TGTGCCAGCCGAACGGGACTAGCGGGCACCGGGGAGCTGTTTTTT	CASRTGLAGTGELFF
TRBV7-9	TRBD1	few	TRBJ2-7	TGTGCCAGCAGCACACACCGCCGACAGGGGTTATACGAGCAGTACTTC	CASSTHRRQGLYEQYF
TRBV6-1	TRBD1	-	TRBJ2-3	TGTGCCAGCAGTGGGGGACAGGAATTCCGGCCGCAGTATTTT	CASSGGQEFRPQYF
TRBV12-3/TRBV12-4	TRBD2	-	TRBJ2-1	TGTGCCAGCAGTTCCGGCAGGGCGGGAGTATACAATGAGCAGTTCTTC	CASSSGRAGVYNEQFF
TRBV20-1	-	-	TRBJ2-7	TGCAGTGCTAGGCGACATGGACCCCTTTGGGACTACGAGCAGTACTTC	CSARRHGPLWDYEQYF
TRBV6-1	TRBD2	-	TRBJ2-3	TGTGCCAGCAGTAAACTAGCGGGAGTTCCAGATACGCAGTATTTT	CASSKLAGVPDTQYF
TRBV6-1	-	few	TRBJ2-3	TGTGCCAGCAGTGAAGGGATGAATACGCAGTATTTT	CASSEGMNTQYF
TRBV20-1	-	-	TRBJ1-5	TGCAGTGCTAAGGGACTTAGCAATCAGCCCCAGCATTTT	CSAKGLSNQPQHF
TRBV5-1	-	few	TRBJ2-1	TGCGCCAGCAGCTTGGGTGATGCGGGGAGCTATGAGCAGTTCTTC	CASSLGDAGSYEQFF
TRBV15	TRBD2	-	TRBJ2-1	TGTGCCACCAGCAGAGCCCCCCTGTCTAGCGGGAGGAGTGAGCAGTTCTTC	CATSRAPLSSGRSEQFF
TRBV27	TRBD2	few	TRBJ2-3	TGTGCCAGCAGTTTATACCCGTCAGGACTAGCGGACAGCACAGATACGCAGTATTTT	CASSLYPSGLADSTDTQYF
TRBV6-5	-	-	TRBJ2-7	TGTGCCAGCAGTTACTCGACGAAGGACGGGGGGCCAGGAGAGCAGTACTTC	CASSYSTKDGGPGEQYF
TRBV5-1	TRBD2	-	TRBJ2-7	TGCGCCAGCAGCTTTAGCGGGGTCCCCTACGAGCAGTACTTC	CASSFSGVPYEQYF
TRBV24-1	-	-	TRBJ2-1	TGTGCCACCAGTGATTTTGGCAGGGAGTCCTACAATGAGCAGTTCTTC	CATSDFGRESYNEQFF
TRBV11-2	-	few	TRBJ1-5	TGTGCCAGCAGCTTAGCAGGGAAGCGTAGTCAGCCCCAGCATTTT	CASSLAGKRSQPQHF
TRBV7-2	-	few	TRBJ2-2	TGTGCCAGCACCCTTAGACAGGCTTTAACGAACACCGGGGAGCTGTTTTTT	CASTLRQALTNTGELFF
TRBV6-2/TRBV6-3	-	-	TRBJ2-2	TGTGCCAGCAGTTACTCCGGTTTCACCGGGGAGCTGTTTTTT	CASSYSGFTGELFF
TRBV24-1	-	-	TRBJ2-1	TGTGCCACCAGTGATTGGAGCTACGGGAACAATGAGCAGTTCTTC	CATSDWSYGNNEQFF
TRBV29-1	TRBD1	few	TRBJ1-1	TGCAGCGGGGGACAGACCTTGAACACTGAAGCTTTCTTT	CSGGQTLNTEAFF
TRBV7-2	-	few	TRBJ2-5	TGTGCCAGCAGCTTTAATCGGGGCAAAGAGACCCAGTACTTC	CASSFNRGKETQYF